Listed here are 23 T cell receptor beta chains from one sample, sequenced in a study of tumor and adjacent non-tumor tissue in lung cancer. TCRbeta libraries were built with three rounds of nested PCR, modified from ARM-PCR. TCRdb reprocessed the multiplex PCR reads with MiXCR, giving one entry per CDR3 protein. The sample carries approximately 75,000 distinct CDR3 sequences, around 77% recorded once. No cell sorting was done before RNA was extracted from the tissue. Material for sequencing was lung tumor tissue. Every receptor here comes from a woman aged 50 to 60 with non-small cell lung cancer.

The V gene is TRBV6-1, the J gene TRBJ2-4; 7 bases match TRBD1. CDR3 length equals 18 residues. The germline V gene has CDR1 MNHNS and CDR2 SASEGT. J was trimmed by 3 bases and V by 7 bases; bases with no gene match: 18. The chain's CDR3 is CASNWPRTGDHVKNIQYF. CDR3 in DNA: TGTGCCAGCAATTGGCCAAGGACAGGAGATCATGTCAAAAACATTCAGTACTTC.

V is TRBV28 and J is TRBJ2-7, with 12 bases identical to TRBD2. Germline loops: CDR1 MDHEN, CDR2 SYDVKM. This CDR3 has 17 residues. This CDR3 is CASSLWTGTSGSYDQYV. The CDR3, as DNA: TGTGCCAGCAGTTTATGGACCGGGACTAGCGGGTCCTACGATCAGTACGTC.

Turning to this clonotype: Its ends do not fully match the called genes, so a read error is possible. This chain joins TRBV29-1 and TRBJ2-3, with 7 bases fitting TRBD2. This CDR3 spans 14 amino acids. Germline CDR1 and CDR2: SQVTM and ANQGSEA. CDR3 amino acids: CSVVQAGRQDRQYF. The CDR3 DNA reads as TGCAGCGTTGTCCAAGCGGGGCGACAAGATAGGCAGTATTTT.

In regard to this clonotype: Mismatch with germline at one junction end may stem from a read error. V and J are TRBV11-2 and TRBJ2-7; D gene ambiguous. The CDR3 spans 14 residues. CDR1 and CDR2 from the germline V gene are SGHAT and FQNNGV. CDR3 sequence (DNA): TGTGCCAGCAGCTATGAGAGGCCCTCCTACGAACAGTACTTC. Its protein product is CASSYERPSYEQYF.

With regard to this clonotype: The junction shows a germline mismatch at one end, possibly a read error. The gene calls are TRBV29-1 and TRBJ2-7, with D uncertain. The CDR3 covers 12 residues. CDR1 SQVTM and CDR2 ANQGSEA come from the germline V gene. CDR3 bases: TGCAGCGTGAAGGCGCAGAACTACGAGCGGTACTTC. This gives the protein CSVKAQNYERYF.

About this clonotype: The junction departs from germline at one end; a sequencing error may be responsible. This rearrangement joins TRBV11-2 to TRBJ1-2, with 7 bases identical to TRBD1. CDR3 length: 16 residues. Germline lookup yields CDR1 SGHAT and CDR2 FQNNGV. CDR3 loop: CASSLEIGGRGYGYAF. The DNA for the CDR3 is TGTGCCAGCAGTTTAGAAATAGGGGGCCGAGGATATGGCTACGCCTTC.

The chain employs TRBV11-1 and TRBJ2-1, with D perhaps matching TRBD1 (5 bases). V was shortened by 4 bases and J by 6 bases, with 16 bases between the two germline ends. From germline, CDR1 is SGHAT and CDR2 FQDESV (reference sequence). This CDR3 is 15 amino acids long. CDR3 DNA: TGTGCCAGCAGCTCCAAGGGGTTGGGGATCAATGAGCAGTTCTTC. This codes for CASSSKGLGINEQFF.

A note on this clonotype: Relative to the germline gene, one junction end is altered; a read error may explain this. This rearrangement joins TRBV10-3 to TRBJ2-7, with 8 bases identical to TRBD2. This CDR3 has 12 amino acids. Germline V gene lookup returns CDR1 ENHRY and CDR2 SYGVKD. The CDR3 region has the DNA TGTACCATCACGGCGGGGGGATACGAGCAGTTTTTC. Translating gives CTITAGGYEQFF.

Turning to this clonotype: The junction departs from germline at one end; a sequencing error may be responsible. Written as DNA, the CDR3 is TGCAGTGCTTGGGCGGGGGAGCGGGAGAACACTGAAGCTCTCTTT. Residues: CSAWAGERENTEALF. The chain carries TRBV20-1 and TRBJ1-1; D is perhaps TRBD1 (5 bases). There are 15 residues in the CDR3. CDR1 and CDR2 from the germline V gene are DFQATT and SNEGSKA (reference sequence).

This chain links TRBV7-8 with TRBJ2-2, with D possibly being TRBD1 (6 bases). Trimming took 5 bases from V and 10 from J, leaving 17 bases between them. Germline V gives CDR1 SGHVS, CDR2 FQNEAQ. CDR3 size: 14 residues. Here the CDR3 DNA reads TGTGCCAGCAGCACATCAGGGGCCGCCGCGGAGCTGTTTTTT. This codes for CASSTSGAAAELFF. Filled out from reference TRBV7-8 and TRBJ2-2, the complete variable domain reads GAGVSQSPRYKVAKRGQDVALRCDPISGHVSLFWYQQALGQGPEFLTYFQNEAQLDKSGLPSDRFFAERPEGSVSTLKIQRTQQEDSAVYLCASSTSGAAAELFFGEGSRLTVL.

On this clonotype: No conserved phenylalanine or tryptophan is present at the end of the CDR3, so a read error is the likely explanation. The DNA is left out, because the CDR3 cannot be placed on it with certainty; the CDR3 is given as TCRdb lists it. J is TRBJ2-1 and V is TRBV10-2; the table gives TRBD2 as D, unverified against the DNA. The length of the CDR3 is 15 amino acids, counting both ends. Germline V gene sequence: CDR1 WSHSY, CDR2 SAAADI. CDR3 sequence reads: CASRDLLEQYNEQFS.

Turning to this clonotype: Because it lacks the conserved phenylalanine or tryptophan at the end, this CDR3 is likely a read error. The chain employs TRBV10-3 and TRBJ1-1; tentatively, D is TRBD1 (6 bases). Germline V CDR1 and CDR2: ENHRY, SYGVKD. The CDR3 covers 15 residues. DNA for the CDR3: TGTGCCATCAGTGAGTCGTACAGGGAGAACACTGACGCTTTCCTT. Protein: CAISESYRENTDAFL.

As for this clonotype: The junction and the germline gene differ at one end; a read error may be behind it. The chain uses TRBV11-2 and TRBJ2-7; 10 bases are a match to TRBD2. Germline loops: CDR1 SGHAT, CDR2 FQNNGV. This CDR3 has 16 amino acids. The CDR3 nucleotides read TGTGCCAGCAGCCCTCAAAGCGGGAGGGGTTCCTATGAGCAGTACTTC. Translation: CASSPQSGRGSYEQYF.

To note about this clonotype: As the CDR3 is not closed by the conserved phenylalanine or tryptophan, this likely results from a read error. This chain joins TRBV6-1 and TRBJ2-6; 7 bases fit TRBD1. The CDR3 totals 14 residues. Germline lookup yields CDR1 MNHNS and CDR2 SASEGT. The CDR3 loop reads CARSERDSSNVLTL. The CDR3 DNA is TGTGCCAGAAGTGAAAGGGACAGCTCCAACGTCCTGACTCTC.

As regards this clonotype: At one boundary the junction diverges from the germline segment, which might be a read error. The chain couples TRBV24-1 to TRBJ2-1; TRBD2 agrees at 11 bases. CDR3 size: 14 residues. The germline CDR1 and CDR2 sequences are KGHDR and SFDVKD. DNA of the CDR3: TGTGCCACCAGTGACCCACTAGCGGGGGATGAGCAGCTCTTC. Protein: CATSDPLAGDEQLF.

Comments on this clonotype: Germline and junction disagree at one end, which may indicate a read error. The gene calls are TRBV11-2 and TRBJ1-5; D ambiguous. The germline gives CDR1 SGHAT, CDR2 FQNNGV. CDR3 length equals 15 residues. The CDR3, as DNA: TGTGTCAGCACCTTAGAAGATAGAGGTTCCCAGCCCCAGCATTTT. Translation gives CVSTLEDRGSQPQHF. The entire variable domain, with the rest obtained from reference TRBV11-2 and TRBJ1-5, is as follows: EAGVAQSPRYKIIEKRQSVAFWCNPISGHATLYWYQQILGQGPKLLIQFQNNGVVDDSQLPKDRFSAERLKGVDSTLKIQPAKLEDSAVYLCVSTLEDRGSQPQHFGDGTRLSIL.

A remark on this clonotype: The junction departs from germline at one end; a sequencing error may be responsible. The chain has TRBV29-1 and TRBJ2-2; TRBD2 might be the D (5 bases). The CDR3 spans 14 residues. The V gene's germline CDR1 is SQVTM and CDR2 ANQGSEA. CDR3 sequence reads: CSVELFGNTEELLF. The CDR3 region has the DNA TGCAGCGTTGAATTATTCGGGAACACCGAGGAGCTGCTTTTT.

Sample share makes this clonotype medium-sized. V usage is TRBV11-3 and J usage is TRBJ2-3; TRBD2 agrees at 7 bases. Germline V gives CDR1 SGHNT, CDR2 YENEEA. The CDR3 is 20 amino acids. V gave up 4 bases and J gave up 0 bases; unmatched junction bases: 19. CDR3 nucleotides: TGTGCCAGCAGCTCTCCCCCTTATTCTTCCTCTAGCGGCAGCACAGATACGCAGTATTTT. It translates to CASSSPPYSSSSGSTDTQYF.

The rearrangement uses TRBV10-1 and TRBJ2-2; 8 nucleotides match TRBD2. The CDR3 is 13 residues long. Germline lookup yields CDR1 WNHNN and CDR2 SYGVQD (reference sequence). Trimming took 8 bases from V and 3 from J; bases not matched to a gene: 2. The CDR3 region has the DNA TGCGCCAGCCGGGGGGGGGACACCGGGGAGCTGTTTTTT. This translates into CASRGGDTGELFF.

This clonotype was seen ten or more times. The gene calls are TRBV5-5 and TRBJ2-7; no clear D gene. This CDR3 comprises 16 residues. V lost 4 bases and J 2 bases, leaving 19 bases between the germline ends. Germline CDR1 and CDR2: SGHKS and YYEKEE (reference sequence). CDR3 DNA: TGTGCCAGCAGCCTGACACTGGGGAACCGGGCCTACGAGCAGTACTTC. The encoded protein is CASSLTLGNRAYEQYF. Looking up the rest from reference TRBV5-5 and TRBJ2-7 gives the full variable domain: DAGVTQSPTHLIKTRGQQVTLRCSPISGHKSVSWYQQVLGQGPQFIFQYYEKEERGRGNFPDRFSARQFPNYSSELNVNALLLGDSALYLCASSLTLGNRAYEQYFGPGTRLTVT.

With respect to this clonotype: A read error may produce the germline difference seen at one junction end. V usage is TRBV28 and J usage is TRBJ2-4, with a tentative D call TRBD2 (7 bases). The CDR3 consists of 13 residues. Germline V lookup: CDR1 MDHEN, CDR2 SYDVKM. The CDR3 loop reads CASRGAANNNQYF. In DNA, the CDR3 is TGTGCCAGCCGGGGGGCGGCCAACAACAATCAGTACTTC.

Note on this clonotype: At one boundary the junction diverges from the germline segment, which might be a read error. The rearrangement uses TRBV6-2 or TRBV6-3 and TRBJ2-2; D might be TRBD2 (5 bases). The CDR3 sequence is 15 residues long. Germline-derived CDR1 and CDR2 are MNHEY and SVGEGT. For the CDR3, the DNA is TGTGCCTGCAGTCACGGAGAGGGGAACACCGGGGAGCTGTTTTTT. As protein: CACSHGEGNTGELFF.

Details on this clonotype: No conserved phenylalanine or tryptophan ends this CDR3, so it is likely a read error. V is TRBV11-2 and J is TRBJ1-5; perhaps TRBD1 as D (5 bases). CDR3 size: 15 residues. Per the germline V gene, CDR1 is SGHAT and CDR2 is FQNNGV. Here the CDR3 DNA reads TGTGCCAGCAGTTGGGACGGTTATAGCAATCTGCCCCAGCATCTT. It is translated as CASSWDGYSNLPQHL.